These 29 T cell receptor beta chains came from one sample sequenced in a study of regulatory T cells in long-lasting Graves disease (dated by TCRdb to 2020 to 2022). Library prep was done by multiplex PCR. For sequencing, an Illumina HiSeq 4000 was employed. To build TCR beta libraries, CDR3 regions were amplified by Arm-PCR using iRepertoire HTBI primers. In TCRdb, the public reads were trimmed at Q25 with fastp and aligned with MiXCR, with productive beta chains retained. Rows matching on CDR3 protein sequence are summarized as one entry with the most common DNA and genes. The sample table records 540,000 or so distinct CDR3 sequences; roughly 14% of these occur just once. The ten largest clones take up about 9.1% of the sample. This specimen's time point label, interpreted: newly diagnosed GD, antithyroid drugs for less than 3 months. RNA was extracted from PBMCs in TRIzol for both TCR sequencing and RNA sequencing.

These same data were also listed under a study on T cells in Graves' hyperthyroidism and ophthalmopathy.

The material was peripheral blood mononuclear cells (PBMCs), obtained at new diagnosis, from a patient treated with antithyroid drugs. Every receptor here comes from a man aged 25 to 40 with Graves disease. Donor details come from another sample of the same person, matched by shared clones.

As to this clonotype: Its ends do not fully match the called genes, so a read error is possible. This chain uses TRBV20-1 with TRBJ2-2; 8 bases fit TRBD1. The V gene's germline CDR1 is DFQATT and CDR2 SNEGSKA (reference sequence). The CDR3 totals 14 residues. The CDR3 here is CSAAHRGVSREPFF. DNA for the CDR3: TGCAGTGCTGCCCACAGGGGGGTTAGCAGGGAGCCGTTTTTT.

This clonotype was seen more than once but under ten times. This chain joins TRBV28 and TRBJ1-2, with 8 bases identical to TRBD1. There are 14 residues in the CDR3. Looked up from germline, CDR1 is MDHEN and CDR2 is SYDVKM. V trimming: 4 bases; J trimming: 4 bases; junction bases outside the gene matches: 5. CDR3 nucleotides: TGTGCCAGCAGTTGGGGACAGGCGACCTATGGCTACACCTTC. Amino acids: CASSWGQATYGYTF.

V is TRBV28 and J is TRBJ2-7; tentatively, D is TRBD2 (6 bases). The V end was cut by 7 bases, the J end by 8 bases, with 21 bases between. From germline, CDR1 is MDHEN and CDR2 SYDVKM. The CDR3 runs to 14 residues. Here the CDR3 DNA reads TGTGCCAGCAACGGGTCTCCGGGGAGGCTCCAGCAGTACTTC. Translation: CASNGSPGRLQQYF.

This clonotype has a handful of counts. The J gene is TRBJ2-4, the V gene TRBV3-1; TRBD1 agrees at 7 bases. The length of the CDR3 is 16 residues. Trimming cost V 4 bases and J 0 bases; bases outside gene matches: 6. Per germline, CDR1 LGHDT and CDR2 YNNKEL (reference sequence). As DNA, the CDR3 is TGTGCCAGCAGCCCATGGGACAGAGGAGCCAAAAACATTCAGTACTTC. Its protein is CASSPWDRGAKNIQYF.

This clonotype was seen ten or more times. The V and J genes are TRBV12-3 or TRBV12-4 and TRBJ2-5, with unresolved D. V gave up 6 bases and J gave up 5 bases, with 13 bases separating them. The CDR3 has 13 amino acids. The CDR3 loop reads CASSLTVGETQYF. In nucleotides, the CDR3 is TGTGCCAGCAGCCTGACTGTCGGGGAGACCCAGTACTTC.

As concerns this clonotype: This probably arose from a read error, given a far larger clone one base away. The V and J genes are TRBV11-2 and TRBJ2-4, with D unclear. Per the germline V gene, CDR1 is SGHAT and CDR2 is FQNNGV. CDR3 length equals 12 residues. CDR3 residues: CASSSTQDEQLF. The CDR3 bases are TGTGCCAGCAGCTCCACCCAGGATGAGCAGCTCTTC.

The V and J genes are TRBV30 and TRBJ2-3, with 8 bases identical to TRBD1. CDR1 is GTSNPN, CDR2 SVGIG, per germline (reference sequence). V was pared by 2 bases and J by 0 bases, with 10 bases of the junction left unmatched. This CDR3 has 17 amino acids. CDR3 in amino acids: CAWSWGTGTSSTDTQYF. DNA for the CDR3: TGTGCCTGGAGTTGGGGGACAGGAACGTCTAGCACAGATACGCAGTATTTT.

This clonotype was detected many times. V usage is TRBV7-8 and J usage is TRBJ2-1; D is possibly TRBD1 (8 bases). CDR3 length: 15 residues. Germline CDR1 SGHVS, CDR2 FQNEAQ. V lost 5 bases and J 8 bases, leaving 19 bases between the germline ends. The CDR3 sequence: CASSRRTGRDDEQFF. The CDR3, as DNA: TGTGCCAGCAGCCGACGGACAGGGAGGGACGATGAGCAGTTCTTC.

This clonotype has ten or more counts. This chain connects TRBV20-1 to TRBJ2-1, with TRBD2 matching 9 bases. From germline, CDR1 is DFQATT and CDR2 SNEGSKA (reference sequence). V shed 3 bases and J 7 bases; nucleotides not matched to a gene: 7. This CDR3 has 14 amino acids. CDR3 nucleotide sequence: TGCAGTGCTAGGGGGGGACTAGCCGGGAATGAGCAGTTCTTC. As protein: CSARGGLAGNEQFF.

This clonotype occurred many times. The CDR3 loop is CSARTGGSNTEAFF. The CDR3, as DNA: TGCAGTGCCCGGACAGGGGGATCGAACACTGAAGCTTTCTTT. The V and J genes are TRBV20-1 and TRBJ1-1; 10 positions match TRBD1. CDR3 size: 14 residues. J was trimmed by 1 base and V by 6 bases; bases with no gene match: 5. Germline CDR1 reads DFQATT; CDR2 reads SNEGSKA (reference sequence).

The table lists this clonotype with a few counts. The junction departs from the called germline gene at one end, perhaps through a read error. The chain combines TRBV7-7 with TRBJ2-2, with 14 bases lining up with TRBD2. The CDR3 spans 18 residues. Germline assignment: CDR1 SSHAT and CDR2 FNYEAQ (reference sequence). The CDR3 sequence is CASSSTGTSGSETGEPFF. CDR3 coding DNA: TGTGCCAGCAGCAGTACCGGGACTAGCGGGAGCGAGACCGGGGAGCCGTTTTTT. The complete variable domain, with remaining parts taken from reference TRBV7-7 and TRBJ2-2, reads GAGVSQSPRYKVTKRGQDVTLRCDPISSHATLYWYQQALGQGPEFLTYFNYEAQPDKSGLPSDRFSAERPEGSISTLTIQRTEQRDSAMYRCASSSTGTSGSETGEPFFGEGSRLTVL.

This chain joins TRBV20-1 and TRBJ2-7; no clear D gene. Trimming left V 0 bases short and J 2 bases short, with 20 bases between. The CDR3 consists of 17 residues. CDR1 is DFQATT, CDR2 SNEGSKA, per germline (reference sequence). The CDR3 DNA reads as TGCAGTGCTAGAGACAATTTCGCCCCTGGTGGTCCCTACGAGCAGTACTTC. Translated: CSARDNFAPGGPYEQYF.

Only a few counts were recorded for this clonotype. This chain uses TRBV4-1 with TRBJ2-1; 13 nucleotides align to TRBD2. With 2 bases clipped from V and 9 bases from J, the junction kept 7 bases outside the gene matches. This CDR3 is 16 amino acids long. The germline gives CDR1 MGHRA, CDR2 YSYEKL. DNA of the CDR3: TGCGCCAGCAGCCAACCCACTAGCGGGAGGGCCCGTGAGCAGTTCTTC. The encoded protein is CASSQPTSGRAREQFF.

This clonotype was found many times. The J gene is TRBJ1-4, the V gene TRBV30; 8 bases align to TRBD1. The CDR3 is 16 residues long. With V trimmed by 2 bases and J by 4 bases, 9 bases remained unmatched. The germline V gene encodes CDR1 GTSNPN and CDR2 SVGIG (reference sequence). Here the CDR3 reads CAWSFVGQEDNEKLFF. The CDR3 DNA reads as TGTGCCTGGAGTTTCGTGGGACAGGAAGATAATGAAAAACTGTTTTTT. The whole variable domain, remainder taken from reference TRBV30 and TRBJ1-4, is SQTIHQWPATLVQPVGSPLSLECTVEGTSNPNLYWYRQAAGRGLQLLFYSVGIGQISSEVPQNLSASRPQDRQFILSSKKLLLSDSGFYLCAWSFVGQEDNEKLFFGSGTQLSVL.

This clonotype was recorded many times. The rearrangement links TRBV12-3 or TRBV12-4 to TRBJ2-5; D gene unclear. V lost 2 bases, J lost 6 bases, and 13 bases lay in between. CDR3 length equals 14 residues. The DNA for the CDR3 is TGTGCCAGCAGTTTAACGTGGGCCATGAAGACCCAGTACTTC. Translating gives CASSLTWAMKTQYF.

This clonotype was observed many times. This sequence joins TRBV20-1 and TRBJ2-7; TRBD1 matches 10 bases. V lost 6 bases, J lost 3 bases, and 5 bases stayed unmatched. Germline CDR1 DFQATT, CDR2 SNEGSKA (reference sequence). The CDR3 length is 13 residues. The CDR3 sequence is CSAPRDRGYEQYF. CDR3 sequence (DNA): TGCAGTGCCCCCCGGGACAGGGGCTACGAGCAGTACTTC.

The sample holds many counts of this clonotype. This rearrangement joins TRBV11-3 to TRBJ2-2; D remains unclear. Trimming removed 1 base from V and 6 bases from J, with 6 bases in between. The CDR3 is made up of 13 amino acids. The germline V gene has CDR1 SGHNT and CDR2 YENEEA. For the CDR3, the DNA is TGTGCCAGCAGCTTAGGCGAAGCCGGGGAGCTGTTTTTT. This sequence encodes CASSLGEAGELFF.

The genes are TRBV5-6 and TRBJ1-5, with no clear D. Germline V gene sequence: CDR1 SGHDT, CDR2 YYEEEE. Trimming removed 0 bases from V and 0 bases from J, with 13 bases in between. This CDR3 has 17 residues. The CDR3 nucleotides are TGTGCCAGCAGCTTGGGCGACGGAATCTATAGCAATCAGCCCCAGCATTTT. This encodes CASSLGDGIYSNQPQHF.

Many counts were recorded for this clonotype. This chain links TRBV19 with TRBJ2-1; 14 nucleotides agree with TRBD2. Trimming at V came to 5 bases and at J to 7 bases, leaving 4 bases not matched to a gene. This CDR3 spans 15 amino acids. Germline V lookup: CDR1 LNHDA, CDR2 SQIVND (reference sequence). CDR3 loop: CASSYWTSGRNEQFF. CDR3 nucleotide sequence: TGTGCCAGTAGTTACTGGACTAGCGGGAGGAATGAGCAGTTCTTC.

The V call is TRBV7-8, the J call TRBJ1-1, with TRBD1 matching 10 bases. Per the germline V gene, CDR1 is SGHVS and CDR2 is FQNEAQ. The trim removed 4 bases at V and 5 bases at J, leaving 7 bases unmatched. This CDR3 spans 15 amino acids. The CDR3 DNA reads TGTGCCAGCAGCTACCGACAGGGGGCGGGAACTGAAGCTTTCTTT. Amino acids: CASSYRQGAGTEAFF.

This clonotype was counted at least ten times. The chain is built from TRBV29-1 and TRBJ1-1; no clear D gene. CDR1 is SQVTM, CDR2 ANQGSEA, per germline. This CDR3 contains 14 residues. Trimming took 6 bases from V and 6 from J, leaving 20 bases between them. The CDR3 protein is CSVPSPASSAEAFF. The CDR3 DNA reads TGCAGCGTCCCTTCCCCGGCGTCAAGCGCTGAAGCTTTCTTT.

This clonotype has ten or more counts. The chain combines TRBV5-1 with TRBJ2-1, with D maybe TRBD1 (5 bases). The CDR3 sequence is 14 residues long. CDR1 is SGHRS and CDR2 is YFSETQ in the germline V gene. V was clipped by 3 bases and J by 8 bases, with 15 bases between them. CDR3 nucleotides: TGCGCCAGCAGCTCCCGCAGGGTAGTCGATGAGCAGTTCTTC. It translates to CASSSRRVVDEQFF.

This clonotype has only a few counts. The V and J genes are TRBV18 and TRBJ1-5, with unresolved D. Germline V CDR1 and CDR2: KGHSH, LQKENI. There are 13 residues in the CDR3. V was cut by 3 bases and J by 1 base, with 4 bases left in between. Here the CDR3 DNA reads TGTGCCAGCTCACCCCAGAGCAATCAGCCCCAGCATTTT. Residues: CASSPQSNQPQHF.

About this clonotype itself: A much larger clone lies one base from this, so it may be a read error. This chain uses TRBV14 with TRBJ2-7; D perhaps matches TRBD2 (5 bases). In germline, CDR1 is SGHDN, CDR2 FVKESK. The germline V and J ends were trimmed by 11 bases and 4 bases, with 18 bases remaining between them. The CDR3 loop spans 13 amino acids. This CDR3 reads CAGARTPLYEQYF. The CDR3 coding sequence is TGTGCCGGTGCAAGGACTCCCCTGTACGAGCAGTACTTC.

This clonotype was recorded many times. V and J are TRBV16 and TRBJ1-5; possibly TRBD1 for D (5 bases). This CDR3 is 15 amino acids long. CDR1 and CDR2 from the germline V gene are KGHSY and FQNENV. V was shortened by 2 bases and J by 1 base, with 9 bases between the two germline ends. As DNA, the CDR3 is TGTGCCAGCAGCCAACAGGGTTCGAGCAATCAGCCCCAGCATTTT. Protein sequence: CASSQQGSSNQPQHF.

The J gene is TRBJ2-5, the V gene TRBV29-1; unclear D gene. This CDR3 comprises 13 residues. Germline CDR1 SQVTM, CDR2 ANQGSEA. Trimming cost V 0 bases and J 5 bases, with 10 bases left between them. The CDR3 protein is CSVEDFTWETQYF. The CDR3, as DNA: TGCAGCGTTGAAGACTTCACATGGGAGACCCAGTACTTC.

This clonotype was counted ten times or more. This sequence joins TRBV2 and TRBJ2-5; unclear D gene. Trimming pared 7 bases from V and 4 bases from J, leaving 7 bases between. There are 11 residues in the CDR3. Germline V gene data show CDR1 as SNHLY and CDR2 as FYNNEI. For the CDR3, the DNA is TGTGCCAGCACCCTCGGAGAGACCCAGTACTTC. Amino acid sequence: CASTLGETQYF.

In this sample, this clonotype turned up many times. The rearrangement uses TRBV2 and TRBJ2-5, with 10 bases identical to TRBD2. V was pared by 4 bases and J by 2 bases, with 7 bases of the junction left unmatched. Germline CDR1 reads SNHLY; CDR2 reads FYNNEI. This CDR3 has 16 amino acids. The CDR3: CASSGTRLAGQETQYF. The CDR3 nucleotides are TGTGCCAGCAGTGGGACGCGACTAGCGGGTCAAGAGACCCAGTACTTC. The variable domain in full, with the rest retrieved from reference TRBV2 and TRBJ2-5, is EPEVTQTPSHQVTQMGQEVILRCVPISNHLYFYWYRQILGQKVEFLVSFYNNEISEKSEIFDDQFSVERPDGSNFTLKIRSTKLEDSAMYFCASSGTRLAGQETQYFGPGTRLLVL.

This clonotype has ten or more counts. This chain connects TRBV6-5 to TRBJ2-7; D gene uncertain. In germline, CDR1 is MNHEY, CDR2 SVGAGI. The CDR3 runs to 14 residues. V lost 2 bases and J lost 6, with 14 bases in between. The chain's CDR3 is CASSYVGPGVEQYF. DNA for the CDR3: TGTGCCAGCAGTTACGTCGGCCCTGGTGTCGAGCAGTACTTC.